This T cell receptor (beta chain) stems from a study of blood T cell repertoires in COVID-19. As for the study in general: Sites in the United States, Italy and Spain provided acute and convalescent COVID-19 samples. The analysed material was cDNA or gDNA that came from T cells, B-cell-depleted T cells, or PBMCs.

Original processing methods: Using reference gene primer amplification, nucleated cell counts were estimated. Profiled with immunoSEQ multiplex PCR; TCRdb holds only in-frame clones, not every one. V and J calls and clone size are given by that table; D and trimming were obtained from the DNA. The data show about 52,000 clones, 90% seen once. Specimen: peripheral blood. This receptor was obtained from a human donor in a cohort sampled during active COVID-19.

CDR3 nucleotides: TGCGCCAGCAGCCAAGGGGGGACTAGCGGGACACAACCCTACGAGCAGTACTTC. This gives the protein CASSQGGTSGTQPYEQYF. The chain carries TRBV4-1 and TRBJ2-7; 13 nucleotides match TRBD2. In germline, CDR1 is MGHRA, CDR2 YSYEKL. V lost 1 base and J lost 2; bases outside the gene matches: 8. CDR3 length equals 18 residues.